This T cell receptor beta chain came from a study of T cell changes during pregnancy in multiple sclerosis (dated by TCRdb to between 2018 and 2021). Regarding the research as a whole: The study looked at changes in the T cell repertoire across pregnancy in women with multiple sclerosis.

The CDR1 and CDR2 encoded by the germline V gene are SNHLY and FYNNEI. There are 14 amino acids in the CDR3, from cysteine to phenylalanine inclusive. The entry retains the CDR3 DNA only, 42 bases that are in frame from base 1. The germline ends are 9 bases apart after V is trimmed by 3 bases and J by 1 base. Libraries were prepared through the immunoSEQ multiplex PCR assay. TCRdb stores this immuneACCESS table with in-frame sequences only. Part of the clones is absent; in the studies checked, under half of the shortfall reflects unresolved V genes, and no reason is known for the rest. The sample table holds 35,000 to 55,000 clones, of which 85% to 90% were seen once. Clones ranked in the top ten supply roughly 4.8% of the sample. Details on this clone: The antigen this receptor binds is unknown. The record has no base qualities; no much larger clone is one base away.

The clonotype comes from a female donor in good health, enrolled as a control in a pregnancy study. Here the sequenced sample was peripheral blood, taken in the second trimester of pregnancy. The chain uses TRBV2 and TRBJ2-5, with no D gene named confidently. CDR3 sequence: CASSDSSVQETQYF. The nucleotide sequence reads as follows: TGTGCCAGCAGTGACTCGAGCGTCCAAGAGACCCAGTACTTC. Joined to the reference TRBV2 and TRBJ2-5 proteins, this CDR3 gives the full variable domain: EPEVTQTPSHQVTQMGQEVILRCVPISNHLYFYWYRQILGQKVEFLVSFYNNEISEKSEIFDDQFSVERPDGSNFTLKIRSTKLEDSAMYFCASSDSSVQETQYFGPGTRLLVL.